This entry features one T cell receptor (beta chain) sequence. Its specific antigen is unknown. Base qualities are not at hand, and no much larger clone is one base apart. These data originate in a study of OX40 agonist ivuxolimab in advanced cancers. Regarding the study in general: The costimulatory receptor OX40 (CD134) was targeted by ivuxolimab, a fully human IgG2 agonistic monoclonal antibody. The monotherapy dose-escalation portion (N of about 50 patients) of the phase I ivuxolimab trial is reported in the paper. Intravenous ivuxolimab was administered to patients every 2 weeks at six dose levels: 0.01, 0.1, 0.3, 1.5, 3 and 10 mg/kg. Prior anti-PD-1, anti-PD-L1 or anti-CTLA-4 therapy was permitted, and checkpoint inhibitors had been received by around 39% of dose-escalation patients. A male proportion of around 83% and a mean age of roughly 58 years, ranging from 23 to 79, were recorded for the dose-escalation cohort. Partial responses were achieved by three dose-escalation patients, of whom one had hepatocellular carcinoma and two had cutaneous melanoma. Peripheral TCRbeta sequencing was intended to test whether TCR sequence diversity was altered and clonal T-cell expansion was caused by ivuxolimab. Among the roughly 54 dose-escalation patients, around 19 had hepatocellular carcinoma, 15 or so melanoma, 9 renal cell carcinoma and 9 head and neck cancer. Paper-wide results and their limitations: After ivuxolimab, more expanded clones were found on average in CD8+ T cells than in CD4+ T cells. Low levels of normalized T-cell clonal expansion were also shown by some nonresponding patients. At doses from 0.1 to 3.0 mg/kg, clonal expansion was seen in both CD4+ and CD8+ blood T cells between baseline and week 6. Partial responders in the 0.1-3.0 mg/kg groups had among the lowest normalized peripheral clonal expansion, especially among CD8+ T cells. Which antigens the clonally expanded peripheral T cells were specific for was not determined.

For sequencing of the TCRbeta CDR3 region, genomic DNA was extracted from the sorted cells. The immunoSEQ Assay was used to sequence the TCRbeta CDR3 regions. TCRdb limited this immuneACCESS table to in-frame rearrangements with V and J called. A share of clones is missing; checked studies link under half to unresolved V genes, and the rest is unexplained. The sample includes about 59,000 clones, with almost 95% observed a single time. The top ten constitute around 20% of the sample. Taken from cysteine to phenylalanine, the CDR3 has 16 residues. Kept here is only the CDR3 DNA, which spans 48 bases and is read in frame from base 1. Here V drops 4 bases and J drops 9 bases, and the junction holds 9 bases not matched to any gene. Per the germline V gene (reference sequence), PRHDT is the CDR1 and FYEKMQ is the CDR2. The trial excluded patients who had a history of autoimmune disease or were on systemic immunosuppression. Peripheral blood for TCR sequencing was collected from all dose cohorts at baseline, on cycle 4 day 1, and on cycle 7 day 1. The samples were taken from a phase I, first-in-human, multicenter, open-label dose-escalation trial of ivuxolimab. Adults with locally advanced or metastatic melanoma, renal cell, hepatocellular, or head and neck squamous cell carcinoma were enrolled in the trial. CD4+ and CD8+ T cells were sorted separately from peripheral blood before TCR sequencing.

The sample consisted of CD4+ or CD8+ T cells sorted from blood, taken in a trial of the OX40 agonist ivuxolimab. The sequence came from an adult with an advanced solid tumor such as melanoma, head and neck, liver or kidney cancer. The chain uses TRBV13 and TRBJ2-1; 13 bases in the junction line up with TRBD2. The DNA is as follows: TGTGCCAGCAGCTGGGGACTAGCGGGAACCTTTGCTGAGCAGTTCTTC. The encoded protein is CASSWGLAGTFAEQFF.